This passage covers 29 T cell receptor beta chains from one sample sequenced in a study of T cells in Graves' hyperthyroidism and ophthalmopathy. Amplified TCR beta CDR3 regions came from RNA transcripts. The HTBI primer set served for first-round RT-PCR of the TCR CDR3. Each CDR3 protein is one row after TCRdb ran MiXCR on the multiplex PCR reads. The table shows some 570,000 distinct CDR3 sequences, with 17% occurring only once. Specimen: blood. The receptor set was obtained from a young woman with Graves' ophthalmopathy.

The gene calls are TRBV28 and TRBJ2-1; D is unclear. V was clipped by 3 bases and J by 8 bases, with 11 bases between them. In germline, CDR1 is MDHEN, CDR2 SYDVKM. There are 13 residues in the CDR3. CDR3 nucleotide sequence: TGTGCCAGCAGTTTTCGGGCTAGTCATGAGCAGTTCTTC. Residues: CASSFRASHEQFF. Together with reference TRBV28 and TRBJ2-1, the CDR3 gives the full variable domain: DVKVTQSSRYLVKRTGEKVFLECVQDMDHENMFWYRQDPGLGLRLIYFSYDVKMKEKGDIPEGYSVSREKKERFSLILESASTNQTSMYLCASSFRASHEQFFGPGTRLTVL.

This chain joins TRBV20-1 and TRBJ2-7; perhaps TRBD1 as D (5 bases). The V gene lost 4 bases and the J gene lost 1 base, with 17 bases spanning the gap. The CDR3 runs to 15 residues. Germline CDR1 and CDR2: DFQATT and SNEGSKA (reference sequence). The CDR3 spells CSAILPRAGSYEQYF. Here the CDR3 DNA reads TGCAGTGCTATCCTCCCCAGGGCAGGGTCCTACGAGCAGTACTTC.

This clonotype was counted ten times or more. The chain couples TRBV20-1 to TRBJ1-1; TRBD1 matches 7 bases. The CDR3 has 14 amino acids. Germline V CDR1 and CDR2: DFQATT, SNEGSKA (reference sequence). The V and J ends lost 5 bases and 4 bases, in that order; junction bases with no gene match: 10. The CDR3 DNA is TGCAGTGCTGAACCCGGGACAGCTGTCACTGAAGCTTTCTTT. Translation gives CSAEPGTAVTEAFF.

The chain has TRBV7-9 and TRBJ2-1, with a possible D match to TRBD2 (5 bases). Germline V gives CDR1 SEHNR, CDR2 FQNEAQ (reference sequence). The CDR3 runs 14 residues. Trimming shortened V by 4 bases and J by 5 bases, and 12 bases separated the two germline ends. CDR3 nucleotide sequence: TGTGCCAGCAGCTCTGGACTGTCCCACAATGAGCAGTTCTTC. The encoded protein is CASSSGLSHNEQFF.

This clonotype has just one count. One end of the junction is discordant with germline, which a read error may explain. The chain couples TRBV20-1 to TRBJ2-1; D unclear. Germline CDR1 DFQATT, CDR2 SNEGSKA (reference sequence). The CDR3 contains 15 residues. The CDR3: CSARGPQLSYNEQLF. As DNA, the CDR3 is TGCAGTGCTAGAGGGCCCCAACTCAGTTACAATGAGCAGCTCTTC.

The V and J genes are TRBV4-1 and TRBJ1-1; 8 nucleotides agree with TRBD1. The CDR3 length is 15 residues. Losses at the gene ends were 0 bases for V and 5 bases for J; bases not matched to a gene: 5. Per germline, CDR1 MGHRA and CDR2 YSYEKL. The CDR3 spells CASSQEFRGPTEAFF. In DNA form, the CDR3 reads TGCGCCAGCAGCCAAGAATTCAGGGGGCCTACTGAAGCTTTCTTT.

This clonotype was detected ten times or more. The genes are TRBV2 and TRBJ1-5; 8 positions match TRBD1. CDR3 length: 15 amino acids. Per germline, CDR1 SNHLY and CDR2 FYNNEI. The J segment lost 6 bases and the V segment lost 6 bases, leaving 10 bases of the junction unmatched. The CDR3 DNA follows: TGTGCCAGCAGCCCTCAGGGGGCTGGGAGTCAGCCCCAGCATTTT. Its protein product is CASSPQGAGSQPQHF. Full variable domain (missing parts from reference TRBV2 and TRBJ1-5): EPEVTQTPSHQVTQMGQEVILRCVPISNHLYFYWYRQILGQKVEFLVSFYNNEISEKSEIFDDQFSVERPDGSNFTLKIRSTKLEDSAMYFCASSPQGAGSQPQHFGDGTRLSIL.

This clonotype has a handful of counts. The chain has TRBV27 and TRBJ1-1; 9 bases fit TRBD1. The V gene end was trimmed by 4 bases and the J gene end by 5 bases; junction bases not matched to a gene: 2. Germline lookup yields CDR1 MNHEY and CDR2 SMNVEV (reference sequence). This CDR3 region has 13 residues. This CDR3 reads CASSSGQGTEAFF. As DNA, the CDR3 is TGTGCCAGCAGTTCCGGACAGGGGACTGAAGCTTTCTTT.

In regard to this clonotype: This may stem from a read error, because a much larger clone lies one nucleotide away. CDR3 loop: CASRARGTPNTGELFF. In DNA form, the CDR3 reads TGCGCCAGCAGAGCCAGGGGGACACCTAACACCGGGGAGCTGTTTTTT. The chain combines TRBV5-1 with TRBJ2-2, with TRBD1 matching over 7 bases. Germline V gene lookup returns CDR1 SGHRS and CDR2 YFSETQ. This CDR3 spans 16 amino acids. The trim removed 5 bases at V and 2 bases at J, leaving 9 bases unmatched.

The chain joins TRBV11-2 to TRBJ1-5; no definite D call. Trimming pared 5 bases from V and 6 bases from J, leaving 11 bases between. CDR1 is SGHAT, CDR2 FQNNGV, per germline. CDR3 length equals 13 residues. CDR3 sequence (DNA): TGTGCCAGCAGCCCCCCCCCCCCTCAGCCCCAGCATTTT. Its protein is CASSPPPPQPQHF. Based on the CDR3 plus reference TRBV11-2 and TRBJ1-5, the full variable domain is EAGVAQSPRYKIIEKRQSVAFWCNPISGHATLYWYQQILGQGPKLLIQFQNNGVVDDSQLPKDRFSAERLKGVDSTLKIQPAKLEDSAVYLCASSPPPPQPQHFGDGTRLSIL.

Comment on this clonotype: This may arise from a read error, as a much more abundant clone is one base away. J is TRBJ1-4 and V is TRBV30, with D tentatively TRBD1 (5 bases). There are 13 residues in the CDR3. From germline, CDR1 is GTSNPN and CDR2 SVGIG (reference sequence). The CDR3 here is CAWSGGGGEKPFF. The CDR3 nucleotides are TGTGCCTGGAGTGGGGGGGGAGGTGAAAAACCGTTTTTT.

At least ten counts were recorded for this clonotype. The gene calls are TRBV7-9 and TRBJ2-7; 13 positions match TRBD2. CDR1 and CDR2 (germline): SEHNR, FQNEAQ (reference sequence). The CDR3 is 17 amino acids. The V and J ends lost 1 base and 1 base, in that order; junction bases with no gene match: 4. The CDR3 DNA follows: TGTGCCAGCAGCTTAGGACTAGCGGGAGGAAAATCCTACGAGCAGTACTTC. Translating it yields CASSLGLAGGKSYEQYF.

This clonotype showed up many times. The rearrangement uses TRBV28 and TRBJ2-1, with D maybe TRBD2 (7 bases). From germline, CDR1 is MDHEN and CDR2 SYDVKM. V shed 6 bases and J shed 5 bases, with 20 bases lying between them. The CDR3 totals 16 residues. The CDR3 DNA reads TGTGCCAGCAGCCCTGTAGCCCTCGGGGGGCACAATGAGCAGTTCTTC. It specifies CASSPVALGGHNEQFF.

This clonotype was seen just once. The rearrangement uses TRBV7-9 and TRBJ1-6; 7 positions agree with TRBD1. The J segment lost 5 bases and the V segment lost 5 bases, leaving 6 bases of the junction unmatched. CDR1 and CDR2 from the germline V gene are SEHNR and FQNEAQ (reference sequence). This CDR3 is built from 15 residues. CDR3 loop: CASSPRQGNNSPLHF. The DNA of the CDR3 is TGTGCCAGCAGCCCTAGACAGGGTAATAATTCACCCCTCCACTTT.

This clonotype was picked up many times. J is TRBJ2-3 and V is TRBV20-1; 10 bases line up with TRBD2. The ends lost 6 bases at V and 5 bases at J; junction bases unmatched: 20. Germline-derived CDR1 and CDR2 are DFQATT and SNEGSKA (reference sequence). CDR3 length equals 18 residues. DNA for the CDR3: TGCAGTGCCCCCTTAGCGGGGGGCCTGGATGGAGTGATAGATACGCAGTATTTT. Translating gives CSAPLAGGLDGVIDTQYF.

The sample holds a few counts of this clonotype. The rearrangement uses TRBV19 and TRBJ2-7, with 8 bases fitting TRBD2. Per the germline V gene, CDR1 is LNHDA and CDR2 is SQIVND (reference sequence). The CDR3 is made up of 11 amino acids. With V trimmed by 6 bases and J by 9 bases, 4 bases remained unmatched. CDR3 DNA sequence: TGTGCCAGTAGCGGGAGGGGCACGCAGTACTTC. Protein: CASSGRGTQYF.

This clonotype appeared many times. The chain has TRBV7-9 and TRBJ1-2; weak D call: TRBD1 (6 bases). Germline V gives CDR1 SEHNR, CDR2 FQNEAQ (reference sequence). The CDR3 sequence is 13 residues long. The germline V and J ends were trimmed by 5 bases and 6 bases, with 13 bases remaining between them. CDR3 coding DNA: TGTGCCAGCAGCGCAGGGGAAGAGCATGGCTACACCTTC. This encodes CASSAGEEHGYTF.

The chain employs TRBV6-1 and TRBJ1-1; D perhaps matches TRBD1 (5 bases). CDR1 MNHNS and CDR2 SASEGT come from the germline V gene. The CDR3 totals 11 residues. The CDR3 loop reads CATRDNTEAFF. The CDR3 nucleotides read TGTGCTACCCGGGACAACACTGAAGCTTTCTTT.

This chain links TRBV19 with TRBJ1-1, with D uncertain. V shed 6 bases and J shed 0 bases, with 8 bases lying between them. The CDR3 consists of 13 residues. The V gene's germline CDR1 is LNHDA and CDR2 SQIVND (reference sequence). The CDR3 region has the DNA TGTGCCAGTAGGGCGTTTTTGAACACTGAAGCTTTCTTT. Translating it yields CASRAFLNTEAFF.

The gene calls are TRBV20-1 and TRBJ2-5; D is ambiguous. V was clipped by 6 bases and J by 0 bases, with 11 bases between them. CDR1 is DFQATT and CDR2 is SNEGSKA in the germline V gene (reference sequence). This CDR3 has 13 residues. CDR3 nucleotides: TGCAGTGCCCTCCGGACGGACCAAGAGACCCAGTACTTC. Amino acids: CSALRTDQETQYF.

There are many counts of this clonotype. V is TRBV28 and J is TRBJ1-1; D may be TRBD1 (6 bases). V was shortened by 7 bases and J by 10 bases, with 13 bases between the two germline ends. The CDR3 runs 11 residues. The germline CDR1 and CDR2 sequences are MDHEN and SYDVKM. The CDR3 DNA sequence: TGTGCCAGCACCCGGACAGTTATAGCTTTCTTT. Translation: CASTRTVIAFF. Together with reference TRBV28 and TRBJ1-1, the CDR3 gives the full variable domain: DVKVTQSSRYLVKRTGEKVFLECVQDMDHENMFWYRQDPGLGLRLIYFSYDVKMKEKGDIPEGYSVSREKKERFSLILESASTNQTSMYLCASTRTVIAFFGQGTRLTVV.

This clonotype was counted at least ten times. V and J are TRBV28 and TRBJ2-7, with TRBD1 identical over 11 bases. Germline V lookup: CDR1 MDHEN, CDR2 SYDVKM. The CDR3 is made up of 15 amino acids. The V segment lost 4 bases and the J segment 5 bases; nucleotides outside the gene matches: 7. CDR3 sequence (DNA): TGTGCCAGCAGTTCCCCAGGGACAGGGGGACACGAGCAGTACTTC. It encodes CASSSPGTGGHEQYF.

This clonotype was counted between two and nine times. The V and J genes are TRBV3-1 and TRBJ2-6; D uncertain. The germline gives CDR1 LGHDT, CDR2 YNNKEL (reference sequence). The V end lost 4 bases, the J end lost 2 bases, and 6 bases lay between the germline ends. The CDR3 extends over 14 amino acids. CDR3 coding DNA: TGTGCCAGCAGCCGAAGTGCTGGGGCCAACGTCCTGACTTTC. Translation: CASSRSAGANVLTF.

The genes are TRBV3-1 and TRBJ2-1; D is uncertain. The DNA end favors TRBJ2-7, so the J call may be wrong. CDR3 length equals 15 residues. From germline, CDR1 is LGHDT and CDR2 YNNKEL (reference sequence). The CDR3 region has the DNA TGTGCCAGCAGCCAAGAAGGACGCGGATACAATGAGCAGTACTTC. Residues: CASSQEGRGYNEQYF.

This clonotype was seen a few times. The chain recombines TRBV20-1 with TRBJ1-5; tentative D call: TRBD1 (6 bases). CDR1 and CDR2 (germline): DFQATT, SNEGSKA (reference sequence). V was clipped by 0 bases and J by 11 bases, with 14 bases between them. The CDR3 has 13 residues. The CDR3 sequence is CSARDRGFGAQHF. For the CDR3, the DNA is TGCAGTGCTAGAGATAGGGGGTTTGGGGCCCAGCATTTT.

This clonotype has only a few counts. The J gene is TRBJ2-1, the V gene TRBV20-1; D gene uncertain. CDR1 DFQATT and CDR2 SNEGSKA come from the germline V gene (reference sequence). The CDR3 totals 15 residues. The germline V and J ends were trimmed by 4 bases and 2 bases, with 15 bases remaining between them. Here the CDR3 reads CSANAPTYAYNEQFF. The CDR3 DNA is TGCAGTGCTAACGCTCCGACATATGCCTACAATGAGCAGTTCTTC.

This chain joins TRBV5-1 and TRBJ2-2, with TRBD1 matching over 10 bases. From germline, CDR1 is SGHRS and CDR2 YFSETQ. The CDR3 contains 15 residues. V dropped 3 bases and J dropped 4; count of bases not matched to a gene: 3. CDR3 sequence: CASSSGTGVTGELFF. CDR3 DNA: TGCGCCAGCAGCTCCGGGACAGGGGTCACCGGGGAGCTGTTTTTT.

CDR3 DNA sequence: TGTGCCAGCAGTTTGGGGCCGAAAGGCTACACCTTC. It translates to CASSLGPKGYTF. The chain combines TRBV28 with TRBJ1-2, with D tentatively TRBD1 (5 bases). Germline CDR1 reads MDHEN; CDR2 reads SYDVKM. The V end was cut by 3 bases, the J end by 8 bases, with 10 bases between. This CDR3 region has 12 residues.

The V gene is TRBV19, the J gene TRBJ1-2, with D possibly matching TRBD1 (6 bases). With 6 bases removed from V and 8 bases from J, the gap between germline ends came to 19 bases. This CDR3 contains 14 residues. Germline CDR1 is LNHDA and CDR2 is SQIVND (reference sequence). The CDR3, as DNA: TGTGCCAGTAGCATATCGGACAGTGCCTACGGCTACACCTTC. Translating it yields CASSISDSAYGYTF.